Below are 27 T cell receptor gamma chains sequenced from a single sample in a study of Vδ1+ human thymocytes. Study results and limitations: In the thymus, TRG and TRD repertoires looked highly polyclonal with Gaussian CDR3 lengths.

Sequences come from RNA converted to cDNA by reverse transcription. Multiplex PCR used pooled V-gene forward primers and a constant-region reverse primer to amplify CDR3s. TCRdb re-identified clones in the multiplex PCR reads via CATT. The sample holds approximately 11,000 gamma-chain clones; 43% are singletons and the top ten take 2%. Their cognate antigens are unknown. What was sequenced was Vdelta1+ gamma-delta thymocytes from the thymus. Documented subset: FACS-sorted CD3+ TCRalphabeta- TCRVdelta1+ TCRVdelta2- thymocytes. All receptors come from a boy younger than two who had congenital heart surgery.

A single count supports this clone. The chain couples TRGV5 to TRGJ1 or TRGJ2. TCRdb carries no J gene annotation; the J gene was assigned here by matching the DNA with germline. The ends lost 0 bases at V and 11 bases at J; junction bases unmatched: 13. CDR3 length equals 14 residues. Germline CDR1 is VINAFY and CDR2 is YDVSNSKD. CDR3 region: CATWDRPGFSEKLF. The CDR3 DNA is TGTGCCACCTGGGACAGGCCGGGGTTTTCTGAGAAACTCTTT.

No call was made for the V gene; the J gene is TRGJP2. The CDR3 is 12 residues long. The CDR3 DNA follows: TGTGCCACCTGGGAAAGTGATTGGATCAAGACGTTT. Translating gives CATWESDWIKTF.

The J gene was identified as TRGJ1 or TRGJ2, and no V gene was called. The CDR3 sequence is 11 residues long. This chain's CDR3 is CATFDRNEELF. CDR3 sequence (DNA): TGTGCCACCTTTGACAGAAACGAGGAACTCTTT.

The V call is TRGV4, the J call TRGJ1 or TRGJ2. TCRdb leaves out the J gene; it was filled in here by matching the DNA to germline. The CDR3 contains 13 residues. Trimming took 6 bases from V and 12 from J; bases not matched to a gene: 17. The germline V gene has CDR1 EGSTGY and CDR2 YDSYTSSV. In nucleotides, the CDR3 is TGTGCCACCTGGAATTGGGGCTTGTATGCGAAACTCTTT. Residues: CATWNWGLYAKLF.

The table lists this clone with a few counts. The chain links TRGV8 to TRGJ1 or TRGJ2. The J segment lost 7 bases and the V segment lost 4 bases, leaving 7 bases of the junction unmatched. The CDR3 covers 12 residues. The germline gives CDR1 VENAVY, CDR2 YDSYNSRV. The CDR3 sequence: CATWDRLYKKLF. The CDR3 coding sequence is TGTGCCACCTGGGACAGGCTATATAAGAAACTCTTT.

With regard to this clone: The same CDR3 also results from other DNA sequences found in this sample. The rearrangement joins TRGV4 to TRGJ1 or TRGJ2. Here the J gene came from matching the DNA to germline, since TCRdb omits it. After removal of 1 base from V and 7 bases from J, the junction contained 4 bases not matched to a gene. Germline V gene data show CDR1 as EGSTGY and CDR2 as YDSYTSSV. The CDR3 loop spans 12 amino acids. The CDR3 nucleotides read TGTGCCACCTGGGATGGTTTATATAAGAAACTCTTT. Amino acid sequence: CATWDGLYKKLF.

J is TRGJ1 or TRGJ2 and V is TRGV8. No J gene was available from TCRdb, and it was assigned here by a germline match of the DNA. This CDR3 comprises 18 residues. The junction had 20 bases not matched to a gene; V was cut back by 1 base and J by 5 bases. CDR1 and CDR2 from the germline V gene are VENAVY and YDSYNSRV. CDR3 amino acids: CATWDRPTYGCADYKKLF. CDR3 in DNA: TGTGCCACCTGGGATAGACCCACATACGGTTGCGCGGATTATAAGAAACTCTTT.

This clone appeared a few times. The V call is TRGV5, the J call TRGJ1 or TRGJ2. CDR1 is VINAFY, CDR2 YDVSNSKD, per germline. With 0 bases clipped from V and 8 bases from J, the junction kept 4 bases outside the gene matches. This CDR3 has 12 residues. CDR3 DNA sequence: TGTGCCACCTGGGACAGGCTCAATAAGAAACTCTTT. This translates into CATWDRLNKKLF.

The chain recombines TRGV5P with TRGJ1 or TRGJ2. Here the J gene was assigned by germline matching of the DNA, as TCRdb has none. TRGV5P is described as a pseudogene. The CDR3 loop spans 13 amino acids. This CDR3 is CATWGEKGYKKLF. The CDR3, as DNA: TGTGCCACCTGGGGAGAAAAGGGTTATAAGAAACTCTTT.

Points on this clone: The sample has other DNA sequences that encode this CDR3 too. J is TRGJ1 or TRGJ2 and V is TRGV5. The J gene comes from matching the DNA to germline here; TCRdb lacks it. The CDR3 has 14 residues. Germline V gene sequence: CDR1 VINAFY, CDR2 YDVSNSKD. V was clipped by 0 bases and J by 3 bases; unmatched bases: 5. The CDR3 DNA reads TGTGCCACCTGGGACAGGCCACTTTATTATAAGAAACTCTTT. Translating it yields CATWDRPLYYKKLF.

The V call is TRGV4, the J call TRGJ1 or TRGJ2. Germline V gene sequence: CDR1 EGSTGY, CDR2 YDSYTSSV. V gave up 5 bases and J gave up 9 bases; unmatched junction bases: 4. The CDR3 sequence is 10 residues long. In DNA form, the CDR3 reads TGTGCCACCTGGGGGACTAAGAAACTCTTT. Its protein product is CATWGTKKLF.

In this sample, this clone turned up a few times. The V call is TRGV9, the J call TRGJ1 or TRGJ2. With V trimmed by 5 bases and J by 12 bases, 13 bases remained unmatched. This CDR3 is 12 amino acids long. Germline V gene sequence: CDR1 GITISATS, CDR2 ISYDGTV (reference sequence). DNA of the CDR3: TGTGCCTTGTGGGGGGGCCCCTATCGGAAACTCTTT. This gives the protein CALWGGPYRKLF.

V gene TRGV5 combines with J gene TRGJ1 or TRGJ2. No J segment appears in TCRdb, so it was assigned here by matching the sequence to germline. The CDR3 is made up of 12 amino acids. J lost 8 bases, V lost 2 bases, and 6 bases had no gene match. The V gene's germline CDR1 is VINAFY and CDR2 YDVSNSKD. The CDR3 reads CATWDTRHKKLF. The CDR3 DNA sequence: TGTGCCACCTGGGACACCCGTCATAAGAAACTCTTT.

This clone has only one observation. This chain uses TRGV8 with TRGJP2. The J gene comes from matching the DNA to germline here; TCRdb lacks it. Germline CDR1 VENAVY, CDR2 YDSYNSRV. V gave up 3 bases and J gave up 6 bases; unmatched junction bases: 10. The CDR3 loop spans 15 amino acids. The CDR3 DNA follows: TGTGCCACCTGGGATCGAGGGCGTGGTGATTGGATCAAGACGTTT. Amino acid sequence: CATWDRGRGDWIKTF.

The chain has TRGV5 and TRGJ1 or TRGJ2. Germline matching of the DNA provided the J gene here, since TCRdb leaves it blank. The CDR3 is 12 amino acids. Germline V gene sequence: CDR1 VINAFY, CDR2 YDVSNSKD. V was pared by 0 bases and J by 11 bases, with 7 bases of the junction left unmatched. CDR3 sequence reads: CATWDRHTEKLF. In DNA form, the CDR3 reads TGTGCCACCTGGGACAGGCATACGGAGAAACTCTTT.

Notes on this clone: The junction departs from the called germline gene at one end, perhaps through a read error. This chain uses TRGV9 with TRGJP2. The J gene was missing in TCRdb and was found by matching the end of the DNA to germline. CDR1 is GITISATS and CDR2 is ISYDGTV in the germline V gene (reference sequence). The CDR3 has 16 amino acids. For the CDR3, the DNA is TGTGCCTTGTGGGAGGTGCACTGTGGTAGTGATTGGACCAAGACGTTT. This translates into CALWEVHCGSDWTKTF.

This clone was detected a few times. The chain is built from TRGV4 and TRGJ1 or TRGJ2. J was trimmed by 0 bases and V by 5 bases; bases with no gene match: 4. The CDR3 is 13 amino acids. The germline V gene encodes CDR1 EGSTGY and CDR2 YDSYTSSV. The CDR3 coding sequence is TGTGCCACCTGGGTTTCGAATTATTATAAGAAACTCTTT. Encoded protein: CATWVSNYYKKLF.

The V gene is TRGV4, the J gene TRGJ1 or TRGJ2. The J gene comes from matching the DNA to germline here; TCRdb lacks it. With 0 bases clipped from V and 3 bases from J, the junction kept 11 bases outside the gene matches. Germline loops: CDR1 EGSTGY, CDR2 YDSYTSSV. There are 16 residues in the CDR3. The DNA of the CDR3 is TGTGCCACCTGGGATGGGCCCTCGATTAGTTATTATAAGAAACTCTTT. It yields the protein CATWDGPSISYYKKLF.

Only one count was recorded for this clone. The same CDR3 can be traced to other DNA sequences in this sample. The chain employs TRGV4 and TRGJ1 or TRGJ2. Here the J gene came from matching the DNA to germline, since TCRdb omits it. CDR1 is EGSTGY and CDR2 is YDSYTSSV in the germline V gene. There are 13 residues in the CDR3. J was trimmed by 3 bases and V by 2 bases; bases with no gene match: 4. CDR3 nucleotides: TGTGCCACCTGGGATGCCAGTTATTATAAGAAACTCTTT. Amino acid sequence: CATWDASYYKKLF.

This clone was seen only a few times. The chain carries TRGV4 and TRGJ1 or TRGJ2. Germline loops: CDR1 EGSTGY, CDR2 YDSYTSSV. With 4 bases clipped from V and 4 bases from J, the junction kept 10 bases outside the gene matches. The CDR3 loop spans 14 amino acids. CDR3 in DNA: TGTGCCACCTGGGACAGGCCGACCTATTATAAGAAACTCTTT. Protein: CATWDRPTYYKKLF.

The J gene is TRGJ1 or TRGJ2, the V gene TRGV3. Since TCRdb gives no J gene, matching the DNA to germline was used here to assign it. This CDR3 is 14 amino acids long. Germline lookup yields CDR1 VTNTFY and CDR2 YDVSTARD (reference sequence). Trimming at V came to 5 bases and at J to 3 bases, leaving 10 bases not matched to a gene. The CDR3 sequence: CATWGGPLYYKKLF. DNA for the CDR3: TGTGCCACCTGGGGCGGGCCACTTTATTATAAGAAACTCTTT.

There are a few counts of this clone. The chain has TRGV5 and TRGJ1 or TRGJ2. CDR1 is VINAFY and CDR2 is YDVSNSKD in the germline V gene. Losses at the gene ends were 0 bases for V and 6 bases for J; bases not matched to a gene: 8. CDR3 length equals 14 residues. The CDR3 DNA reads TGTGCCACCTGGGACAGGCAAAGGAGTTATAAGAAACTCTTT. Translating gives CATWDRQRSYKKLF.

The chain combines TRGV3 with TRGJ1 or TRGJ2. As TCRdb names no J gene, one was assigned here on the basis of a DNA match to germline. In germline, CDR1 is VTNTFY, CDR2 YDVSTARD (reference sequence). The V segment lost 3 bases and the J segment 10 bases; nucleotides outside the gene matches: 9. The CDR3 extends over 12 amino acids. The DNA of the CDR3 is TGTGCCACCTGGGACGGTATACGCAAGAAACTCTTT. This codes for CATWDGIRKKLF.

V and J are TRGV3 and TRGJ1 or TRGJ2. TCRdb records no J gene; here it was assigned by comparing the DNA to germline. The CDR3 sequence is 14 residues long. Germline V gives CDR1 VTNTFY, CDR2 YDVSTARD (reference sequence). Trimming at V came to 0 bases and at J to 3 bases, leaving 5 bases not matched to a gene. The CDR3: CATWDRGVYYKKLF. In DNA form, the CDR3 reads TGTGCCACCTGGGACAGGGGGGTTTATTATAAGAAACTCTTT.

This clone was seen a handful of times. The chain links TRGV9 to TRGJ1 or TRGJ2. The CDR3 sequence is 11 residues long. CDR1 and CDR2 (germline): GITISATS, ISYDGTV (reference sequence). V dropped 5 bases and J dropped 5; count of bases not matched to a gene: 3. CDR3 nucleotides: TGTGCCTTGTGGGTTCATTATAAGAAACTCTTT. As protein: CALWVHYKKLF.

J is TRGJP2 and V is TRGV8. Germline CDR1 is VENAVY and CDR2 is YDSYNSRV. CDR3 size: 13 residues. The J segment lost 5 bases and the V segment lost 3 bases, leaving 3 bases of the junction unmatched. The CDR3 spells CATWDVSDWIKTF. The CDR3 bases are TGTGCCACCTGGGATGTCAGTGATTGGATCAAGACGTTT.

The chain combines TRGV2 with TRGJ1 or TRGJ2. The J gene, absent from TCRdb, was called here by matching the DNA to germline. V trimming: 0 bases; J trimming: 8 bases; junction bases outside the gene matches: 7. Germline assignment: CDR1 EGSNGY and CDR2 YDSYNSKV. The CDR3 runs to 13 residues. CDR3 sequence reads: CATWDGLENKKLF. The DNA of the CDR3 is TGTGCCACCTGGGACGGGCTAGAAAATAAGAAACTCTTT.